These T cell receptor beta chains were read from a single sample in a study of blood T cells in healthy people across ages. TCRdb independently ran MiXCR on the 5' RACE reads; one entry per CDR3 protein. The table has 1.2 million to 1.5 million distinct CDR3 sequences, approximately 59% seen once. The sample comprised blood. All receptors come from a man aged 18 to 29 in good health. CDR3s include the opening cysteine and the closing phenylalanine or tryptophan. D genes are given only for firm matches. Size is stated for part of the rows, as once, few or many counts, or as a class when the clone is expanded.

size	D	V	J	DNA	CDR3
.	TRBD2	TRBV28	TRBJ2-5	TGTGCCAGCCAGCGGGGGGCCCTGTACCAAGAGACCCAGTACTTC	CASQRGALYQETQYF
.	TRBD2	TRBV27	TRBJ2-7	TGTGCCAGCGGGCGGGGGGTTAACTACGAGCAGTACTTC	CASGRGVNYEQYF
few	.	TRBV24-1	TRBJ2-7	TGTGCCACCGAGGACAATACCTACGAGCAGTACTTC	CATEDNTYEQYF
.	.	TRBV28	TRBJ2-2	TGTGCCAGCAGTTTATCAGGGATTTGGGACACCGGGGAGCTGTTTTTT	CASSLSGIWDTGELFF
once	.	TRBV13	TRBJ2-7	TGTGCCAGCAGCAAAGGGGTAAAGGCCGACGAGCAGTACTTC	CASSKGVKADEQYF
.	TRBD1	TRBV5-1	TRBJ2-1	TGCCCCAGCAGCTCCGGACAGGGATTTTATGAGCAGTTCTTC	CPSSSGQGFYEQFF
.	.	TRBV20-1	TRBJ2-7	TGCAGTGCTAGAGGCCCCACCTTCTACGAGCAGTACTTC	CSARGPTFYEQYF
.	.	TRBV5-1	TRBJ1-6	TGCGCCAGCAGCTTGGAAGCCATTAATTCACCCCTCCACTTT	CASSLEAINSPLHF
.	TRBD1	TRBV12-3/TRBV12-4	TRBJ1-2	TGTGCCAGCAACCCAGGGGGCGCTGGATATGGCTACACCTTC	CASNPGGAGYGYTF
.	.	TRBV3-1	TRBJ2-3	TGTGCCAGCAGCCAAGAACCGGGTGGGAGTGGCACAGATACGCAGTATTTT	CASSQEPGGSGTDTQYF
.	.	TRBV20-1	TRBJ2-1	TGCAGTGCTAGGTGGGGTGAGCAGTTCTTC	CSARWGEQFF
.	TRBD1	TRBV27	TRBJ2-1	TGTGCCAGCAGTTTATCTCTGCGGGTATGGTCCGGGACAGGGGAGTATGAGCAGTTCTTC	CASSLSLRVWSGTGEYEQFF
few	TRBD1	TRBV10-3	TRBJ2-6	TGTGCCATCAGTGAGTCGGGACAGGGTCTCTATGGGGCCAACGTCCTGACTTTC	CAISESGQGLYGANVLTF
.	.	TRBV4-1	TRBJ2-6	TGCGCCAGCAGCACTCGACAGATGTCGCTTTCTGGGGCCAACGTCCTGACTTTC	CASSTRQMSLSGANVLTF
few	.	TRBV18	TRBJ2-5	TGTGCCAGCTCGACTTTCGTCGGCCAAGAGACCCAGTACTTC	CASSTFVGQETQYF
few	TRBD1	TRBV4-2	TRBJ2-1	TGTGCCAGCAGCCAAGATCTGGGACAGGGACTATCATTCTCCTACAATGAGCAGTTCTTC	CASSQDLGQGLSFSYNEQFF
.	.	TRBV6-2/TRBV6-3	TRBJ2-7	TGTGCCAGCAGTTATTGGAGGGTTATGAACGAGCAGTACTTC	CASSYWRVMNEQYF
few	.	TRBV12-3/TRBV12-4	TRBJ2-1	TGTGCCAGCAGCACTTTTCAGGGGTACTTCTCCTACAATGAGCAGTTCTTC	CASSTFQGYFSYNEQFF
.	.	TRBV28	TRBJ1-2	TGTGCCAGCAAGATGGCCACAGAGAGATATGGCTACACCTTC	CASKMATERYGYTF
.	TRBD2	TRBV11-2	TRBJ2-2	TGTGCCAGCAGCCCTATCCGGAGGCGGGGGGATGGTTCCGGGGAGCTGTTTTTT	CASSPIRRRGDGSGELFF
.	.	TRBV12-3/TRBV12-4	TRBJ1-2	TGTGCCAGCAGTCAGATGTATGGCTACACCTTC	CASSQMYGYTF
.	TRBD1	TRBV7-2	TRBJ2-3	TGTGCCAGCAGCCGACATTTCCGGACAGGGATCCCAGATACGCAGTATTTT	CASSRHFRTGIPDTQYF
few	.	TRBV2	TRBJ2-7	TGTGCCAGCAGGGACCCGAGTATTGAGCAGTACTTC	CASRDPSIEQYF